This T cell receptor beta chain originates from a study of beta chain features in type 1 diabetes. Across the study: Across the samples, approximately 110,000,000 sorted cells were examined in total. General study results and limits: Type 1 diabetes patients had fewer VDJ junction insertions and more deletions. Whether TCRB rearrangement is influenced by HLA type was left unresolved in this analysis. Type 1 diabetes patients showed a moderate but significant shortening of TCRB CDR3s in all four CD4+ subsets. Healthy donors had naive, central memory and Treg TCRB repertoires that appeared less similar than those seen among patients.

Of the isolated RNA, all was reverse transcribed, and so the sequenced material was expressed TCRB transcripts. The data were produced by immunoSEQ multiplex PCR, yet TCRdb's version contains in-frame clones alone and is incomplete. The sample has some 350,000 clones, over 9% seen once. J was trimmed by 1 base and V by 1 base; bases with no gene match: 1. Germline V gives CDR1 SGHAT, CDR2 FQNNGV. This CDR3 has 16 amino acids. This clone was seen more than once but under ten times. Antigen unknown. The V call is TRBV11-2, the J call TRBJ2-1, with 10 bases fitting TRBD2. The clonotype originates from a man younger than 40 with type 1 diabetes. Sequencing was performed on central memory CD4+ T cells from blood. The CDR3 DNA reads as TGTGCCAGCAGCTTAGCTAGCGGGAGATCCTACAATGAGCAGTTCTTC. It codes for CASSLASGRSYNEQFF.